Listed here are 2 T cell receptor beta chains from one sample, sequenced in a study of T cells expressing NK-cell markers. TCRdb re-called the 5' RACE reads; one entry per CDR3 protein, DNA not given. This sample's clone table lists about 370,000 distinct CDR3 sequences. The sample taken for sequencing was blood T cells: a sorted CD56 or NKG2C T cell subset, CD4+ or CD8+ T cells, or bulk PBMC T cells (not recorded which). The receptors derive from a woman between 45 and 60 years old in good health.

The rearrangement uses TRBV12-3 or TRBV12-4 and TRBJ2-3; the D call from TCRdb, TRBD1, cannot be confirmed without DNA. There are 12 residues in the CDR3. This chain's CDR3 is CASSSRRDTQYF.

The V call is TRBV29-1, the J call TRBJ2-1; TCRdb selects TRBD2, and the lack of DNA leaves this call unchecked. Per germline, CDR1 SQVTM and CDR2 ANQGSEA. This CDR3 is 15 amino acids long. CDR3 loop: CSVVLAGELINEQFF.